The 19 T cell receptor beta chains reported below all come from one sample, sequenced in a study of blood T cells in healthy people across ages. For the second PCR, which ran for roughly 7 to 11 cycles, a sample-barcoded 5' primer and a J-beta primer mix were used. TCRdb recomputed calls from the 5' RACE reads with MiXCR, one row per CDR3 protein. This repertoire shows hundreds of thousands of distinct CDR3 sequences, roughly 50% found once; its top ten account for about 20%. Sequencing used blood. Receptors were obtained from a man in his thirties or forties in good health.

This clonotype appeared a single time. V usage is TRBV10-1 and J usage is TRBJ1-5; D remains unclear. V was shortened by 6 bases and J by 3 bases, with 12 bases between the two germline ends. The CDR3 length is 14 residues. Germline values: CDR1 WNHNN, CDR2 SYGVQD (reference sequence). The CDR3, as DNA: TGCGCCAGCAGGGAGGACGGATACAATCAGCCCCAGCATTTT. This sequence encodes CASREDGYNQPQHF.

The V call is TRBV25-1, the J call TRBJ2-5, with D maybe TRBD2 (7 bases). The CDR3 spans 15 residues. CDR1 is MGHDK, CDR2 SYGVNS, per germline. V was clipped by 5 bases and J by 2 bases, with 15 bases between them. The CDR3 bases are TGTGCCAGCAGTCCCTACGGGGGGCAACAAGAGACCCAGTACTTC. Encoded protein: CASSPYGGQQETQYF.

The rearrangement joins TRBV29-1 to TRBJ2-1; 10 bases are shared with TRBD2. V was clipped by 5 bases and J by 6 bases; unmatched bases: 13. This CDR3 has 16 residues. CDR1 SQVTM and CDR2 ANQGSEA come from the germline V gene. The CDR3 coding sequence is TGCAGCGTTTTTACTAGCGGGGCCGCCCGGCGCAATGAGCAGTTCTTC. It specifies CSVFTSGAARRNEQFF.

The chain is built from TRBV7-3 and TRBJ2-1, with D tentatively TRBD1 or TRBD2 (5 bases each). The CDR3 contains 16 residues. CDR1 is SGHTA, CDR2 FQGTGA, per germline. Trimming left V 2 bases short and J 6 bases short, with 17 bases between. In nucleotides, the CDR3 is TGTGCCAGCAGCTTATCGGGGCGCCCCAACTTCAATGAGCAGTTCTTC. Translated, it gives CASSLSGRPNFNEQFF.

V and J are TRBV28 and TRBJ2-7, with D possibly being TRBD2 (6 bases). This CDR3 contains 14 residues. The V gene's germline CDR1 is MDHEN and CDR2 SYDVKM. V was trimmed by 7 bases and J by 2 bases, leaving 15 bases between them. Here the CDR3 reads CASTMGLNTYEQYF. The CDR3 DNA reads as TGTGCCAGCACCATGGGACTCAACACCTACGAGCAGTACTTC.

The CDR3 here is CASSYSTGPNSPLHF. In DNA, the CDR3 is TGTGCCAGCAGTTACTCGACAGGACCCAATTCACCCCTCCACTTT. The chain links TRBV6-2 or TRBV6-3 to TRBJ1-6; perhaps TRBD1 as D (6 bases). The germline V and J ends were trimmed by 0 bases and 7 bases, with 10 bases remaining between them. The CDR3 covers 15 residues. Germline CDR1 is MNHEY and CDR2 is SVGEGT.

V gene TRBV4-1 combines with J gene TRBJ2-4; D gene unclear. Germline CDR1 reads MGHRA; CDR2 reads YSYEKL. V was clipped by 2 bases and J by 10 bases, with 12 bases between them. There are 13 residues in the CDR3. CDR3: CASSQWVEGIQYF. CDR3 bases: TGCGCCAGCAGCCAATGGGTTGAAGGAATTCAGTACTTC.

The chain combines TRBV21-1 with TRBJ1-1. TRBV21-1 is a recognized pseudogene. The CDR3 totals 23 residues. The CDR3 region is CASSKGECAKLAGLQGQNTEAFF. For the CDR3, the DNA is TGTGCCAGCAGCAAAGGAGAGTGCGCGAAGTTGGCCGGCTTACAGGGTCAGAACACTGAAGCTTTCTTT.

This chain links TRBV7-9 with TRBJ1-2; the D is unclear. The CDR3 is made up of 14 amino acids. V was clipped by 1 base and J by 4 bases, with 10 bases between them. Germline CDR1 reads SEHNR; CDR2 reads FQNEAQ (reference sequence). The CDR3 nucleotides read TGTGCCAGCAGCTTAGATCCGGGCTTCTATGGCTACACCTTC. This translates into CASSLDPGFYGYTF.

The chain employs TRBV29-1 and TRBJ2-5; D remains unclear. The CDR3 extends over 12 amino acids. The germline gives CDR1 SQVTM, CDR2 ANQGSEA. The V end lost 6 bases, the J end lost 0 bases, and 8 bases lay between the germline ends. The CDR3 DNA is TGCAGCGTGACCGCAGACCAAGAGACCCAGTACTTC. Its protein is CSVTADQETQYF.

V is TRBV7-9 and J is TRBJ2-5; 7 bases line up with TRBD2. The germline V gene has CDR1 SEHNR and CDR2 FQNEAQ (reference sequence). The J segment lost 5 bases and the V segment lost 1 base, leaving 7 bases of the junction unmatched. The CDR3 extends over 15 amino acids. This CDR3 is CASSLVQGGKETQYF. The CDR3 region has the DNA TGTGCCAGCAGCTTAGTCCAGGGAGGGAAGGAGACCCAGTACTTC.

This CDR3 reads CASSGGPSDEQFF. CDR3 sequence (DNA): TGTGCCAGCAGCGGAGGTCCTAGTGATGAGCAGTTCTTC. The genes are TRBV9 and TRBJ2-1; the D is unclear. CDR3 length equals 13 residues. In germline, CDR1 is SGDLS, CDR2 YYNGEE. Trimming took 3 bases from V and 8 from J, leaving 12 bases between them.

This clonotype appeared a few times. This rearrangement joins TRBV12-5 to TRBJ1-2; 9 bases agree with TRBD1. The CDR3 has 17 amino acids. Germline CDR1 LGHNT, CDR2 FRNRAP. The ends lost 6 bases at V and 8 bases at J; junction bases unmatched: 19. The CDR3 DNA follows: TGTGCTAGTGGCTTCGTTTTCCCGGGACAGGGAATCAAGGGCTACACCTTC. Its translation is CASGFVFPGQGIKGYTF. Full variable domain (rest looked up from reference TRBV12-5 and TRBJ1-2): DARVTQTPRHKVTEMGQEVTMRCQPILGHNTVFWYRQTMMQGLELLAYFRNRAPLDDSGMPKDRFSAEMPDATLATLKIQPSEPRDSAVYFCASGFVFPGQGIKGYTFGSGTRLTVV.

In the case of this clonotype: At one end the junction does not follow the germline gene, possibly because of a read error. CDR3 sequence reads: CASSIAGVTETQYF. CDR3 sequence (DNA): TGTGCCAGCAGCATAGCGGGAGTAACGGAGACCCAGTACTTC. The chain employs TRBV7-9 and TRBJ2-5; TRBD2 matches at 9 bases. Germline V gene sequence: CDR1 SEHNR, CDR2 FQNEAQ (reference sequence). The CDR3 has 14 residues.

The chain carries TRBV7-2 and TRBJ2-7, with 7 bases identical to TRBD1. The better agreement between TRBJ2-5 and the DNA end casts doubt on the J call. Looked up from germline, CDR1 is SGHTA and CDR2 is FQGNSA. This CDR3 spans 14 amino acids. DNA of the CDR3: TGTGCCAGCAGCCCAGGACAGGTTCAGCGGACCCAGTACTTC. Its translation is CASSPGQVQRTQYF.

The rearrangement links TRBV4-2 to TRBJ2-3; 14 bases match TRBD2. In germline, CDR1 is LGHNA, CDR2 YNFKEQ. J gave up 6 bases and V 5 bases, and 4 bases lay outside the gene matches. The CDR3 sequence is 15 residues long. CDR3 amino acids: CASSRLAGGEDTQYF. The CDR3 bases are TGTGCCAGCAGCAGACTAGCGGGAGGGGAGGATACGCAGTATTTT.

Ten or more counts support this clonotype. The V call is TRBV15, the J call TRBJ2-5; the match to TRBD1 covers 7 bases. This CDR3 contains 15 residues. Trimming cost V 8 bases and J 13 bases; bases outside gene matches: 22. The germline V gene encodes CDR1 LNHNV and CDR2 YYDKDF (reference sequence). The CDR3 spells CATRINEYQDRPLYF. The CDR3 DNA is TGTGCCACCCGCATTAATGAATATCAGGACAGGCCCTTGTACTTC.

This chain links TRBV20-1 with TRBJ2-7; D perhaps matches TRBD2 (5 bases). Trimming shortened V by 5 bases and J by 4 bases, and 12 bases separated the two germline ends. In germline, CDR1 is DFQATT, CDR2 SNEGSKA (reference sequence). The CDR3 totals 12 residues. The CDR3 DNA sequence: TGCAGTGCTGGCCACGAGGGTTACGAGCAGTACTTC. Translated: CSAGHEGYEQYF.

The chain recombines TRBV7-9 with TRBJ1-4, with D hard to call. V shed 2 bases and J shed 9 bases, with 19 bases lying between them. This CDR3 is 16 amino acids long. Looked up from germline, CDR1 is SEHNR and CDR2 is FQNEAQ (reference sequence). CDR3 protein: CASSLSAGRRSQKLFF. The CDR3 nucleotides read TGTGCCAGCAGCTTATCCGCCGGGAGGAGGAGTCAAAAACTGTTTTTT. Complete variable domain (other parts from reference TRBV7-9 and TRBJ1-4): DTGVSQNPRHKITKRGQNVTFRCDPISEHNRLYWYRQTLGQGPEFLTYFQNEAQLEKSRLLSDRFSAERPKGSFSTLEIQRTEQGDSAMYLCASSLSAGRRSQKLFFGSGTQLSVL.